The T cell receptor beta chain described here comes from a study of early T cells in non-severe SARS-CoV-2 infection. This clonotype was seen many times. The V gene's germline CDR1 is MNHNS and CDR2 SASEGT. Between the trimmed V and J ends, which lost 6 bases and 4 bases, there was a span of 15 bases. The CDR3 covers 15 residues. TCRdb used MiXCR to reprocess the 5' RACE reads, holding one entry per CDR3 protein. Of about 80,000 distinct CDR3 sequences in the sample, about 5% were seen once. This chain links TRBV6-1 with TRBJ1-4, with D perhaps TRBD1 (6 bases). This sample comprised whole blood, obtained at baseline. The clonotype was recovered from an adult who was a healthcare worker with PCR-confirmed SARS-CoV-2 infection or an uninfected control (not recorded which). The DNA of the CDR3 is TGTGCCAGCAGGACCGGGGGGCAAGTTAATGAAAAACTGTTTTTT. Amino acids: CASRTGGQVNEKLFF.